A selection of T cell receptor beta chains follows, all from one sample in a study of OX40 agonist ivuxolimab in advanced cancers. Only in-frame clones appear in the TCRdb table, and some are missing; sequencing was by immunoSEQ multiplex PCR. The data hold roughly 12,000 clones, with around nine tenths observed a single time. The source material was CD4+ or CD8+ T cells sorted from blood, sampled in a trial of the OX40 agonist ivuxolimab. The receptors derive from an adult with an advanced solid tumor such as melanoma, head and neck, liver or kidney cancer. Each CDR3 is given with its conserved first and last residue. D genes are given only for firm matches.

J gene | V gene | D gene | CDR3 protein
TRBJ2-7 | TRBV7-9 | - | CASSLEQGLREDEQYF
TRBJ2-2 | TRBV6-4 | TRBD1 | CASSQQGGTGELFF
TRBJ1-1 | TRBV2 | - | CATVGAGDTEAFF
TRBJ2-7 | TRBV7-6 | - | CASSQDGSYEQYF
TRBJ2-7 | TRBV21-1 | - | CASSYGQHYEQYF
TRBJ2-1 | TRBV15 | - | CATAETRRDNEQFF
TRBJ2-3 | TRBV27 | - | CASSLGTDTQYF
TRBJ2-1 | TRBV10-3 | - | CAISEDSSPSAWVTYNEQFF
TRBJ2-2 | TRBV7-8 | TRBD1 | CASRDRTTGELFF
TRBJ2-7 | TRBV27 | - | CASSSPNSYEQYF
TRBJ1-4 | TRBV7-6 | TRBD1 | CASSLGTGDEKLFF
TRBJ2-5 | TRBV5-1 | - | CASSLLWEVQETQYF
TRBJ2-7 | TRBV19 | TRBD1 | CASSPGTAYEQYF
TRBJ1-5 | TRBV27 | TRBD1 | CASSDTGGAGEPQHF
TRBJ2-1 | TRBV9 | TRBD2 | CASSGGSPSGGGNEQFF
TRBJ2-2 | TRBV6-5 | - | CASSPGTYTGELFF
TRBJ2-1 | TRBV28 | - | CASSLSGRSYNEQFF
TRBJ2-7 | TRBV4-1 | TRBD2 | CASSQVAGGGYEQYF
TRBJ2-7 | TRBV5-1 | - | CASSGQGGGEAYEQYF
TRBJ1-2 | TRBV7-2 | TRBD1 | CASSLGGGYGYTF
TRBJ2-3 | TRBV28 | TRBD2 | CASSLAGAADTQYF
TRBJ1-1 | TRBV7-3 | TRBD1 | CASSLRGGDFGTGGTEAFF
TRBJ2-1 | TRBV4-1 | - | CASSQASGSYDEQFF
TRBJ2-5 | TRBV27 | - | CASSYQGAQYF
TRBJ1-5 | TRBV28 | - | CASSRPRAGQQPQHF
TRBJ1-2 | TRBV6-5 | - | CASSYPHTGERGYTF
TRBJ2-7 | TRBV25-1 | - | CASSEYILKLLYF
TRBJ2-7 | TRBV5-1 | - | CASSGGWTGGQYF
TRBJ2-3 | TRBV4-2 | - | CASSQDAVGWDTQYF
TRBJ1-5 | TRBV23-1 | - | CASRGSNQPQHF
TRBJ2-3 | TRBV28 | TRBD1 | CASYDRETDTQYF
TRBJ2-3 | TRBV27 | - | CASSLQGYTDTQYF
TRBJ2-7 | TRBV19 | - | CASSFGLRYEQYF
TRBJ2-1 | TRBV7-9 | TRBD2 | CASSPGLAGGWGHNEQFF
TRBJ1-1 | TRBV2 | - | CASCSGVLNTEAFF
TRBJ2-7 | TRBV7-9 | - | CASSPPRRYEQYF
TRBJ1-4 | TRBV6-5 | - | CASSYSSGGKLFF
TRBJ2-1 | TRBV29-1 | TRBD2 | CSVENSGGLKFF
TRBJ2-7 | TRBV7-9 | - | CASSHPAPYEQYF
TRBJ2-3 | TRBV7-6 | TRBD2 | CASSRAGVTDTQYF
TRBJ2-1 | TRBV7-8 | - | CASSPDGSYNEQFF
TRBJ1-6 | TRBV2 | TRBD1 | CASSGTGDSSLHF
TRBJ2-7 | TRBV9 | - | CASSVGDGYEQYF
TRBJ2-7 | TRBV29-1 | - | CSVGTHEQYF
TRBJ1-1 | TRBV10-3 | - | CAAKRQAPHTEAFF